The present T cell receptor (beta chain) was sequenced within a study of blood T cells in healthy people across ages. Whenever a sample was processed, at least 7 million PBMCs were isolated. Through a sample-barcoded 5' primer and a J-beta primer mix, a second PCR was run for roughly 6 to 12 cycles. Each TCR beta cDNA got a 12-nucleotide random molecular identifier. Each CDR3 protein is one row after TCRdb ran MiXCR on the 5' RACE reads. Seen here are about 640,000 distinct CDR3 sequences, about 54% observed once, and the top ten hold over 35%. The CDR3 length is 17 residues. V dropped 3 bases and J dropped 4 bases, with 20 bases sitting between them. Germline V gene lookup returns CDR1 MDHEN and CDR2 SYDVKM.

The chain links TRBV28 to TRBJ2-3; D possibly matches TRBD1 or TRBD2 (6 bases each). Sequencing used blood. The origin of this receptor is a man aged 60 to 75 in good health. The CDR3 here is CASSFSLPGAGADTQYF. CDR3 sequence (DNA): TGTGCCAGCAGTTTTTCCCTCCCGGGGGCAGGCGCAGATACGCAGTATTTT.